This T cell receptor beta chain was sequenced in a study of T cell responses to AZD1222 COVID-19 vaccine. Sequencing used immunoSEQ multiplex PCR; TCRdb keeps in-frame clones, though not all of them. The data contain about 79,000 clones, roughly 85% of them seen just once; the ten biggest clones take up approximately 1.2%. This TCR came from an adult who received the AZD1222 COVID-19 vaccine. Source: peripheral blood, taken 28 days after the second AZD1222 dose.

The CDR3 reads CASSQPLRNPYNEQFF. Here the CDR3 DNA reads TGTGCCAGCAGTCAGCCACTCCGGAATCCTTACAATGAGCAGTTCTTC. This sequence joins TRBV6-2 or TRBV6-3 and TRBJ2-1; D call uncertain. This CDR3 is built from 16 residues. With 5 bases removed from V and 4 bases from J, the gap between germline ends came to 18 bases. Germline values: CDR1 MNHEY, CDR2 SVGEGT.